This T cell receptor (beta chain) was identified during a study of control samples from healthy donors and cancer patients. TCRdb's table, derived via immunoSEQ multiplex PCR, lists solely in-frame clones and lacks some. The sample includes just over 90,000 clones, 86% seen only once; the top ten take 1.3%. V lost 6 bases and J 4 bases, leaving 13 bases between the germline ends. The CDR3 totals 13 residues. The germline V gene encodes CDR1 LNHDA and CDR2 SQIVND (reference sequence). The chain couples TRBV19 to TRBJ2-7; D remains ambiguous. The material sequenced was blood. This TCR came from a woman in her forties or fifties in good health. The CDR3 DNA reads as TGTGCCAGTAGCGACCTTCCGTGGTACGAGCAGTACTTC. It specifies CASSDLPWYEQYF. The variable domain in full, completed from reference TRBV19 and TRBJ2-7, reads DGGITQSPKYLFRKEGQNVTLSCEQNLNHDAMYWYRQDPGQGLRLIYYSQIVNDFQKGDIAEGYSVSREKKESFPLTVTSAQKNPTAFYLCASSDLPWYEQYFGPGTRLTVT.